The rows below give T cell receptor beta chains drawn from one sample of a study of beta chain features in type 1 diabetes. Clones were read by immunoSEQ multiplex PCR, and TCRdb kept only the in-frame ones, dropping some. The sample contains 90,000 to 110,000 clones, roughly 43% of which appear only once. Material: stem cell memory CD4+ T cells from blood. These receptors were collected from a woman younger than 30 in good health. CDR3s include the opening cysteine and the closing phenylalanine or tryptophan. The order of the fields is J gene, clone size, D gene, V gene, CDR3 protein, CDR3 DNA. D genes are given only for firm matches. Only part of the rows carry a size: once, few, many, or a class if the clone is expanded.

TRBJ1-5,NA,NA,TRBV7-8,CASSLRGTPGKPQHF,TGTGCCAGCAGCCTCCGGGGGACGCCGGGAAAGCCCCAGCATTTT
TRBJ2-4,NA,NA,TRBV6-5,CASSSGQPKNIQYF,TGTGCCAGCAGCTCCGGACAGCCCAAAAACATTCAGTACTTC
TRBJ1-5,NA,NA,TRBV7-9,CASSYEINQPQHF,TGTGCCAGCAGCTACGAGATAAATCAGCCCCAGCATTTT
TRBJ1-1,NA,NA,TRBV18,CASSRGGRGNMNTEAFF,TGTGCCAGCTCACGGGGGGGGCGCGGGAACATGAACACTGAAGCTTTCTTT
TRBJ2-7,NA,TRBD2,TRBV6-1,CASSAWGLAGNSHGEQYF,TGTGCCAGCAGTGCCTGGGGACTAGCGGGAAACTCTCACGGCGAGCAGTACTTC
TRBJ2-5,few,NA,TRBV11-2,CASSYPPGETQYF,TGTGCCAGCAGCTACCCCCCCGGAGAAACCCAGTACTTC
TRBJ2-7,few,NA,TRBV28,CASSLAAYEQYF,TGTGCCAGCAGTTTAGCGGCCTACGAGCAGTACTTC
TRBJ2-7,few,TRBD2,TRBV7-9,CASSFGGGEQYF,TGTGCCAGCAGCTTTGGGGGGGGAGAGCAGTACTTC
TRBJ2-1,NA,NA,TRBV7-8,CASSPRRASHNEQFF,TGTGCCAGCAGCCCCCGACGTGCTAGCCACAATGAGCAGTTCTTC
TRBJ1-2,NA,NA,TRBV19,CASSIVPRRGYGYTF,TGTGCCAGTAGTATAGTCCCCCGACGGGGCTATGGCTACACCTTC
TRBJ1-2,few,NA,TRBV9,CASSVRGRGQGNYGYTF,TGTGCCAGCAGCGTGAGGGGGAGGGGACAAGGCAACTATGGCTACACCTTC